This T cell receptor (beta chain) was sequenced in a study of blood T cell repertoires in COVID-19. Across the study: Samples taken during acute and convalescent COVID-19 were collected in the United States, Italy and Spain.

In the authors' workflow: Estimates of nucleated cell counts were drawn from the amplification of reference gene primers. Generated by immunoSEQ multiplex PCR, the TCRdb table keeps only in-frame clones and is missing some. From that table come the V and J calls and clone size; the DNA was used to work out D and trimming. The sample consists of hundreds of thousands of clones, almost 90% of them appearing once. The CDR3 loop spans 17 amino acids. J was trimmed by 0 bases and V by 6 bases; bases with no gene match: 6. Germline assignment: CDR1 MNHEY and CDR2 SMNVEV (reference sequence). Sequencing used peripheral blood. The TCR was taken from a man at least 80 years old with acute or convalescent COVID-19. The V and J genes are TRBV27 and TRBJ2-2; 11 bases are shared with TRBD2. CDR3 in amino acids: CASRTPGLAANTGELFF. The DNA of the CDR3 is TGTGCCAGCAGAACCCCGGGACTAGCGGCGAACACCGGGGAGCTGTTTTTT.